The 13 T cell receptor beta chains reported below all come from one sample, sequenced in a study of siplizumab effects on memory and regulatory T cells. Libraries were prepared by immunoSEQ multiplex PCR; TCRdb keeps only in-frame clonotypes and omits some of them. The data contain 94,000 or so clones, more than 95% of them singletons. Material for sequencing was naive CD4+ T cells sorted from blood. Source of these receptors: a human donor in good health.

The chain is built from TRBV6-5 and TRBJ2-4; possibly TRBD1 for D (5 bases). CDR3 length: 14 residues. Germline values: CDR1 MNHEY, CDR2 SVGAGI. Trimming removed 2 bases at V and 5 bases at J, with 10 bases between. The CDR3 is CASSYRTRENIQYF. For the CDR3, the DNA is TGTGCCAGCAGTTACCGGACAAGAGAAAACATTCAGTACTTC.

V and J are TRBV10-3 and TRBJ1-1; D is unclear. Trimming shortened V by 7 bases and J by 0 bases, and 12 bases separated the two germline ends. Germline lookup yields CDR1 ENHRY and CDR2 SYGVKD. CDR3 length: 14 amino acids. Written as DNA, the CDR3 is TGTGCCATCAAGAAGGACGGGGTGAACACTGAAGCTTTCTTT. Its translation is CAIKKDGVNTEAFF.

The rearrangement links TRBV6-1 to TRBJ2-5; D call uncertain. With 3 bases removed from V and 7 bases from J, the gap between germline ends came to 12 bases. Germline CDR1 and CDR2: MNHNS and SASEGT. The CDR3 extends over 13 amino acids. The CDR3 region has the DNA TGTGCCAGCAGTGATGCGCGCGCTGGGACCCAGTACTTC. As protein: CASSDARAGTQYF.

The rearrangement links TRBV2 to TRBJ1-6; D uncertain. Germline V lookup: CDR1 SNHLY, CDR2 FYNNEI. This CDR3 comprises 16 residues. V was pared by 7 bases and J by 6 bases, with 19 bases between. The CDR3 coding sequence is TGTGCCAGCACACGGACTAATTCGTACCCTAATTCACCCCTCCACTTT. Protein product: CASTRTNSYPNSPLHF.

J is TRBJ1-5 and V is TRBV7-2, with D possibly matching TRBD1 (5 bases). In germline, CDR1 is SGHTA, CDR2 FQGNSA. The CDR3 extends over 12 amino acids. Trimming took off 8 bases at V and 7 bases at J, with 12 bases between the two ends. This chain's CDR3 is CASGGGGQPQHF. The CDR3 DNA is TGTGCCAGCGGCGGGGGAGGGCAGCCCCAGCATTTT.

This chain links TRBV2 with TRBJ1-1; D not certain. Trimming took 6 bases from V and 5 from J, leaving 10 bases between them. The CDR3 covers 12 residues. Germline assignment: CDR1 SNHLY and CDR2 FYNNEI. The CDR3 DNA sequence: TGTGCCAGCAGCTGGTCTGGGACTGAAGCTTTCTTT. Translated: CASSWSGTEAFF.

The CDR3, as DNA: TGTGCCTGGAGTGGGCCAGGGGCGCAGCCCCAGCATTTT. It yields the protein CAWSGPGAQPQHF. V gene TRBV30 combines with J gene TRBJ1-5, with D possibly TRBD1 on 6 matching bases. V dropped 1 base and J dropped 7 bases, with 11 bases sitting between them. This CDR3 is built from 13 residues. From germline, CDR1 is GTSNPN and CDR2 SVGIG (reference sequence).

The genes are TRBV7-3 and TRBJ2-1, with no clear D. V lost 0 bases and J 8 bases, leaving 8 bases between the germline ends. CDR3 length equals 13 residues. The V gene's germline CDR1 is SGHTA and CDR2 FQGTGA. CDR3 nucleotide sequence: TGTGCCAGCAGCTTAACAAGGCTACATGAGCAGTTCTTC. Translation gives CASSLTRLHEQFF.

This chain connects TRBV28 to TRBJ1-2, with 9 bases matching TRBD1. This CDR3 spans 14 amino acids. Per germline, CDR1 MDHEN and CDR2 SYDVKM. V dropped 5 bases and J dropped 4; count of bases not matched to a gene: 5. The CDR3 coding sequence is TGTGCCAGCAGTCCGGGACAGGGTTTCTATGGCTACACCTTC. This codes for CASSPGQGFYGYTF.

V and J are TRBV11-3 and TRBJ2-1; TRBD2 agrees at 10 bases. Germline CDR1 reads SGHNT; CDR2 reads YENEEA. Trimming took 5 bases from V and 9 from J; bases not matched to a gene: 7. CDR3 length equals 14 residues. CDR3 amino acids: CASSPSGGAGEQFF. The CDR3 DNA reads TGTGCCAGCAGCCCGAGCGGGGGGGCAGGTGAGCAGTTCTTC.

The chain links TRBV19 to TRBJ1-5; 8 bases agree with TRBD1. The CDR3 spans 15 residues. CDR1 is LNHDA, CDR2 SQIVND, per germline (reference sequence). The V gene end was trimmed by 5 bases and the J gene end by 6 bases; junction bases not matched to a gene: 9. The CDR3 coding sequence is TGTGCCAGTAGTCCGGGGGTGACAGGGGTTCAGCCCCAGCATTTT. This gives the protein CASSPGVTGVQPQHF. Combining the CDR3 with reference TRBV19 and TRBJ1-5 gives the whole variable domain DGGITQSPKYLFRKEGQNVTLSCEQNLNHDAMYWYRQDPGQGLRLIYYSQIVNDFQKGDIAEGYSVSREKKESFPLTVTSAQKNPTAFYLCASSPGVTGVQPQHFGDGTRLSIL.

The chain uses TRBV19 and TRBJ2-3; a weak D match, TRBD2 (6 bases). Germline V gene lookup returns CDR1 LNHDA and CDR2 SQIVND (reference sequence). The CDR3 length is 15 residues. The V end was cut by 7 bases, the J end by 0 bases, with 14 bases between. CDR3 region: CASTLGGTSTDTQYF. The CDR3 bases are TGTGCCAGTACCCTAGGAGGGACTAGCACAGATACGCAGTATTTT.

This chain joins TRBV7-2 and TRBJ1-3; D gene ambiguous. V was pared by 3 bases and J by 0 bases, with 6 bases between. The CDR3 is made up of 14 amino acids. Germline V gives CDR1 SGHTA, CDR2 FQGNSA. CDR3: CASSFHFSGNTIYF. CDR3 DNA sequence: TGTGCCAGCAGCTTCCACTTCTCTGGAAACACCATATATTTT.